The 17 T cell receptor beta chains reported below all come from one sample, sequenced in a study of shared clonotypes between healthy human individuals. Repertoires were generated with immunoSEQ multiplex PCR, while TCRdb's copy carries only in-frame clones and drops some. The sample carries just over 2,000,000 clones, just under 95% recorded once. Naive CD8 cells lacked CD45RO, underwent positive selection for CCR7 and left out terminally differentiated effector memory CD45RA+ cells. Sequencing was carried out using naive CD8+ T cells sorted from blood. The receptors originated from a man aged 18 to 29 in good health.

The chain employs TRBV19 and TRBJ2-6, with 7 positions matching TRBD1. Germline V gives CDR1 LNHDA, CDR2 SQIVND (reference sequence). V lost 4 bases and J lost 15; bases outside the gene matches: 3. This CDR3 spans 11 amino acids. CDR3 DNA: TGTGCCAGTAGTAATCAGGGGGACCTGACTTTC. The encoded protein is CASSNQGDLTF.

The chain employs TRBV2 and TRBJ1-1; D not resolved. Germline assignment: CDR1 SNHLY and CDR2 FYNNEI. The CDR3 has 12 residues. V was clipped by 2 bases and J by 7 bases, with 8 bases between them. CDR3 amino acids: CASSELANEAFF. The CDR3 nucleotides read TGTGCCAGCAGTGAATTGGCGAATGAAGCTTTCTTT. Filled out from reference TRBV2 and TRBJ1-1, the complete variable domain reads EPEVTQTPSHQVTQMGQEVILRCVPISNHLYFYWYRQILGQKVEFLVSFYNNEISEKSEIFDDQFSVERPDGSNFTLKIRSTKLEDSAMYFCASSELANEAFFGQGTRLTVV.

On this clone itself: The same CDR3 can be traced to other DNA sequences in this sample. The chain's CDR3 is CASSQEGGPYNEQFF. The CDR3 nucleotides read TGCGCCAGCAGCCAAGAGGGGGGCCCCTACAATGAGCAGTTCTTC. The chain has TRBV4-1 and TRBJ2-1; D may match TRBD1 or TRBD2 (6 bases each). With 0 bases removed from V and 2 bases from J, the gap between germline ends came to 8 bases. CDR3 length equals 15 residues. Germline V gene lookup returns CDR1 MGHRA and CDR2 YSYEKL.

This clone was found a few times. Additional DNA sequences in this sample encode the identical CDR3. V is TRBV6-5 and J is TRBJ1-6, with no clear D. The V and J ends lost 2 bases and 7 bases respectively, with 3 bases between them. The CDR3 consists of 12 residues. Germline V gives CDR1 MNHEY, CDR2 SVGAGI. CDR3 coding DNA: TGTGCCAGCAGTTACGGGAATTCACCCCTCCACTTT. Translating gives CASSYGNSPLHF.

J is TRBJ2-1 and V is TRBV4-1; possibly TRBD2 for D (7 bases). The CDR3 consists of 14 residues. V was clipped by 4 bases and J by 5 bases, with 12 bases between them. CDR1 and CDR2 from the germline V gene are MGHRA and YSYEKL. CDR3 sequence reads: CASSLGGVNNEQFF. The CDR3, as DNA: TGCGCCAGCAGCCTAGGGGGGGTAAACAATGAGCAGTTCTTC.

This clone occurred once. The J gene is TRBJ2-3, the V gene TRBV13; TRBD2 matches 13 bases. The germline V gene encodes CDR1 PRHDT and CDR2 FYEKMQ (reference sequence). V lost 5 bases and J lost 0; bases outside the gene matches: 17. The length of the CDR3 is 21 residues. In DNA, the CDR3 is TGTGCCAGCAGCCTTGGACTAGCGGGGGTGTCCTACACATCTAGCACAGATACGCAGTATTTT. Translating it yields CASSLGLAGVSYTSSTDTQYF.

This clone was detected once. V is TRBV15 and J is TRBJ2-7; 8 bases fit TRBD1. After removal of 1 base from V and 4 bases from J, the junction contained 6 bases not matched to a gene. The germline gives CDR1 LNHNV, CDR2 YYDKDF (reference sequence). This CDR3 region has 15 residues. The CDR3: CATSRVRGPGYEQYF. Written as DNA, the CDR3 is TGTGCCACCAGCAGAGTCAGGGGGCCTGGATACGAGCAGTACTTC.

J is TRBJ2-2 and V is TRBV9; D is possibly TRBD1 or TRBD2 (6 bases each). V was pared by 9 bases and J by 7 bases, with 13 bases between. Germline values: CDR1 SGDLS, CDR2 YYNGEE. The length of the CDR3 is 12 residues. CDR3 in DNA: TGTGCCACCCAAGGGGGAGGCGGGGAGCTGTTTTTT. As protein: CATQGGGGELFF.

This clone is a singleton in its sample. V is TRBV13 and J is TRBJ1-1, with TRBD1 as a possible D gene (5 bases). The CDR3 runs 12 residues. The germline V and J ends were trimmed by 6 bases and 4 bases, with 9 bases remaining between them. Germline-derived CDR1 and CDR2 are PRHDT and FYEKMQ (reference sequence). The CDR3 region is CASSSGTTEAFF. CDR3 sequence (DNA): TGTGCCAGCAGTTCAGGGACCACTGAAGCTTTCTTT.

The V call is TRBV27, the J call TRBJ1-3; D call uncertain. CDR1 and CDR2 (germline): MNHEY, SMNVEV (reference sequence). Trimming removed 6 bases at V and 0 bases at J, with 21 bases between. The length of the CDR3 is 18 residues. Here the CDR3 DNA reads TGTGCCAGCAGCCCACTGACTCCCATTTGGAGCTCTGGAAACACCATATATTTT. Encoded protein: CASSPLTPIWSSGNTIYF.

The rearrangement uses TRBV7-9 and TRBJ1-1; D not certain. This CDR3 region has 15 residues. Germline V gene data show CDR1 as SEHNR and CDR2 as FQNEAQ (reference sequence). Trimming removed 5 bases from V and 3 bases from J, with 16 bases in between. CDR3 bases: TGTGCCAGCAGCCCAGACCCGGCAGGCGACACTGAAGCTTTCTTT. Protein product: CASSPDPAGDTEAFF. The whole variable domain, remainder taken from reference TRBV7-9 and TRBJ1-1, is DTGVSQNPRHKITKRGQNVTFRCDPISEHNRLYWYRQTLGQGPEFLTYFQNEAQLEKSRLLSDRFSAERPKGSFSTLEIQRTEQGDSAMYLCASSPDPAGDTEAFFGQGTRLTVV.

The chain uses TRBV27 and TRBJ2-1, with 11 bases that match TRBD2. With 8 bases clipped from V and 10 bases from J, the junction kept 13 bases outside the gene matches. Germline V gene sequence: CDR1 MNHEY, CDR2 SMNVEV (reference sequence). The CDR3 is 15 amino acids. For the CDR3, the DNA is TGTGCCAGCGGCGATACTAGCGGGAGAAACACCGAGCAGTTCTTC. Translation: CASGDTSGRNTEQFF.

The chain combines TRBV4-2 with TRBJ2-1; 7 nucleotides line up with TRBD2. With 1 base clipped from V and 5 bases from J, the junction kept 11 bases outside the gene matches. The CDR3 runs 17 residues. Germline CDR1 is LGHNA and CDR2 is YNFKEQ. The CDR3 bases are TGTGCCAGCAGCCAAGGAGGGCGACTAGCTTACAACAATGAGCAGTTCTTC. This gives the protein CASSQGGRLAYNNEQFF.

This chain connects TRBV2 to TRBJ1-1; the match to TRBD1 covers 8 bases. CDR1 SNHLY and CDR2 FYNNEI come from the germline V gene. The CDR3 consists of 12 residues. With V trimmed by 10 bases and J by 10 bases, 11 bases remained unmatched. The CDR3 bases are TGTGCCACCCTGGACAGGGTTGGAGGAGCTTTCTTT. Translating it yields CATLDRVGGAFF.

The rearrangement uses TRBV4-1 and TRBJ1-2, with no clear D. CDR3 length: 15 residues. Germline CDR1 reads MGHRA; CDR2 reads YSYEKL. Trimming cost V 1 base and J 5 bases, with 14 bases left between them. The CDR3 loop is CASSQVTGGRYGYTF. CDR3 nucleotides: TGCGCCAGCAGCCAAGTAACGGGAGGTCGGTATGGCTACACCTTC.

This clone was observed a single time. V usage is TRBV11-2 and J usage is TRBJ1-2, with D uncertain. The germline gives CDR1 SGHAT, CDR2 FQNNGV. With 1 base removed from V and 6 bases from J, the gap between germline ends came to 12 bases. This CDR3 region has 14 residues. The CDR3: CASSLAMRPDGYTF. In DNA, the CDR3 is TGTGCCAGCAGCTTAGCAATGCGACCTGATGGCTACACCTTC.

The V call is TRBV27, the J call TRBJ2-7; 8 nucleotides align to TRBD1. V dropped 8 bases and J dropped 2; count of bases not matched to a gene: 11. Germline V lookup: CDR1 MNHEY, CDR2 SMNVEV (reference sequence). The CDR3 extends over 15 amino acids. CDR3 loop: CASGKGTGKTYEQYF. CDR3 sequence (DNA): TGTGCCAGCGGAAAAGGGACAGGAAAAACCTACGAGCAGTACTTC.